The clone carrying this T cell receptor beta chain appeared many times. The antigen is undetermined. The sample belongs to a study of metastatic and nonmetastatic thyroid tumors. Study context: The comparison covered peripheral blood and tumor or nodule tissue in malignant and benign thyroid patients.

Every patient underwent thyroid surgery untreated. In the original workflow: The study built a papillary thyroid cancer distant-metastasis classifier from CDR3 differences across clinicopathological groups. TCRdb re-processed the PCR reads through MiXCR. The V and J calls and clone size are TCRdb's, not the authors'. The data hold about 24,000 clones, with roughly a fifth observed a single time. The length of the CDR3 is 12 residues. The junction had 2 bases not matched to a gene; V was cut back by 3 bases and J by 6 bases. Germline V gene sequence: CDR1 DFQATT, CDR2 SNEGSKA (reference sequence). Points from the study as a whole: Patients with malignant thyroid tumors reportedly had significantly higher TCR beta diversity than those with benign nodules, in blood and tumor.

The material sequenced was blood. This receptor was obtained from a female donor with papillary thyroid cancer or a benign thyroid nodule (not recorded which). Some clones in this sample may be carry-over from other donors' samples. The V and J genes are TRBV20-1 and TRBJ1-2; 9 bases are a match to TRBD1. CDR3 nucleotides: TGCAGTGCTAGTACAGGGGGCAATGGCTACACCTTC. As protein: CSASTGGNGYTF.